A selection of T cell receptor beta chains follows, all from one sample in a study of blood T cell repertoires in COVID-19. The data were produced by immunoSEQ multiplex PCR, yet TCRdb's version contains in-frame clones alone and is incomplete. This table has 430,000 or so clones, 70% to 90% appearing once. Material: PBMCs or T cells enriched from blood (not recorded which). The receptors were gathered from a woman between 40 and 55 years old who had recovered from COVID-19. Both conserved end residues are part of each CDR3. A D gene is named only where the DNA matches it firmly. Only part of the rows carry a size: once, few, many, or a class if the clone is expanded.

clone size: .; CDR3 length: 13; J gene: TRBJ1-1; V gene: TRBV24-1; D gene: .; CDR3 protein: CATSEAVGAEAFF; CDR3 DNA: TGTGCCACCAGTGAAGCAGTAGGGGCTGAAGCTTTCTTT
clone size: once; CDR3 length: 15; J gene: TRBJ1-2; V gene: TRBV6-2/TRBV6-3; D gene: .; CDR3 protein: CASSYSAPSLYGYTF; CDR3 DNA: TGTGCCAGCAGTTACTCGGCCCCTTCCCTTTATGGCTACACCTTC
clone size: .; CDR3 length: 13; J gene: TRBJ2-5; V gene: TRBV12-3/TRBV12-4; D gene: .; CDR3 protein: CASSQRELETQYF; CDR3 DNA: TGTGCCAGCAGCCAAAGGGAGCTAGAGACCCAGTACTTC
clone size: .; CDR3 length: 13; J gene: TRBJ1-2; V gene: TRBV11-3; D gene: .; CDR3 protein: CASSTDSEYGYTF; CDR3 DNA: TGTGCCAGCAGCACCGACAGCGAGTATGGCTACACCTTC
clone size: .; CDR3 length: 14; J gene: TRBJ2-7; V gene: TRBV5-4; D gene: .; CDR3 protein: CASSSTGVIYEQYF; CDR3 DNA: TGTGCCAGCAGCTCCACCGGTGTAATCTACGAGCAGTACTTC
clone size: .; CDR3 length: 13; J gene: TRBJ2-3; V gene: TRBV27; D gene: .; CDR3 protein: CATRGGRTDTQYF; CDR3 DNA: TGTGCCACAAGGGGGGGCCGCACAGATACGCAGTATTTT
clone size: .; CDR3 length: 14; J gene: TRBJ1-2; V gene: TRBV6-2/TRBV6-3; D gene: TRBD1; CDR3 protein: CASSPRTGNYGYTF; CDR3 DNA: TGTGCCAGCAGCCCTAGGACAGGGAACTATGGCTACACCTTC
clone size: .; CDR3 length: 15; J gene: TRBJ2-1; V gene: TRBV5-1; D gene: TRBD1; CDR3 protein: CASNSATGLNNEQFF; CDR3 DNA: TGCGCCAGCAACTCCGCGACAGGGCTTAACAATGAGCAGTTCTTC
clone size: .; CDR3 length: 15; J gene: TRBJ1-4; V gene: TRBV15; D gene: TRBD1; CDR3 protein: CATSARQGGTEKLFF; CDR3 DNA: TGTGCCACCAGCGCGCGACAGGGGGGGACAGAAAAACTGTTTTTT
clone size: .; CDR3 length: 17; J gene: TRBJ2-3; V gene: TRBV27; D gene: TRBD2; CDR3 protein: CASSHLIAGGGTDTQYF; CDR3 DNA: TGTGCCAGCAGTCATCTAATAGCGGGAGGTGGAACAGATACGCAGTATTTT
clone size: .; CDR3 length: 14; J gene: TRBJ1-1; V gene: TRBV5-1; D gene: .; CDR3 protein: CASSPPRANTEAFF; CDR3 DNA: TGCGCCAGCAGCCCCCCCAGGGCGAACACTGAAGCTTTCTTT
clone size: .; CDR3 length: 15; J gene: TRBJ1-2; V gene: TRBV7-2; D gene: .; CDR3 protein: CASSLRQGGNYGYTF; CDR3 DNA: TGTGCCAGCAGCTTAAGGCAGGGAGGCAACTATGGCTACACCTTC
clone size: .; CDR3 length: 12; J gene: TRBJ1-5; V gene: TRBV27; D gene: .; CDR3 protein: CASSLIGQPQHF; CDR3 DNA: TGTGCCAGCAGTTTAATCGGTCAGCCCCAGCATTTT
clone size: once; CDR3 length: 16; J gene: TRBJ1-5; V gene: TRBV19; D gene: .; CDR3 protein: CASTDGPGLSNQPQHF; CDR3 DNA: TGTGCCAGTACCGATGGACCGGGACTCAGCAATCAGCCCCAGCATTTT
clone size: .; CDR3 length: 15; J gene: TRBJ1-5; V gene: TRBV7-2; D gene: TRBD1; CDR3 protein: CASSEGQGLYQPQHF; CDR3 DNA: TGTGCCAGCAGCGAGGGACAGGGTCTCTATCAGCCCCAGCATTTT
clone size: .; CDR3 length: 16; J gene: TRBJ1-2; V gene: TRBV7-2; D gene: TRBD1; CDR3 protein: CASSLARDRTNYGYTF; CDR3 DNA: TGTGCCAGCAGCTTAGCGCGGGACAGGACTAACTATGGCTACACCTTC
clone size: .; CDR3 length: 15; J gene: TRBJ2-1; V gene: TRBV11-2; D gene: TRBD2; CDR3 protein: CASSLPLAGPNEQFF; CDR3 DNA: TGTGCCAGCAGCTTACCGCTAGCGGGGCCCAATGAGCAGTTCTTC
clone size: few; CDR3 length: 15; J gene: TRBJ2-3; V gene: TRBV6-2/TRBV6-3; D gene: .; CDR3 protein: CASSYGGTYVDTQYF; CDR3 DNA: TGTGCCAGCAGTTACGGCGGGACTTATGTGGATACGCAGTATTTT
clone size: .; CDR3 length: 13; J gene: TRBJ1-3; V gene: TRBV11-3; D gene: .; CDR3 protein: CASSSRTGNTIYF; CDR3 DNA: TGTGCCAGCAGCTCTCGGACAGGAAACACCATATATTTT
clone size: .; CDR3 length: 15; J gene: TRBJ2-1; V gene: TRBV4-1; D gene: TRBD2; CDR3 protein: CASSQRPGLFIEQFF; CDR3 DNA: TGCGCCAGCAGCCAGCGCCCGGGACTATTTATAGAGCAGTTCTTC
clone size: .; CDR3 length: 15; J gene: TRBJ1-5; V gene: TRBV19; D gene: TRBD1; CDR3 protein: CDRADRALVIQPQHF; CDR3 DNA: TGTGACAGAGCCGACAGGGCATTGGTTATTCAGCCCCAGCATTTT
clone size: .; CDR3 length: 15; J gene: TRBJ2-2; V gene: TRBV5-5; D gene: TRBD1; CDR3 protein: CASSYGTGNTGELFF; CDR3 DNA: TGTGCCAGCAGCTATGGGACAGGGAACACCGGGGAGCTGTTTTTT
clone size: .; CDR3 length: 13; J gene: TRBJ2-2; V gene: TRBV6-5; D gene: .; CDR3 protein: CASSLTNTGELFF; CDR3 DNA: TGTGCCAGCAGTTTAACGAACACCGGGGAGCTGTTTTTT
clone size: .; CDR3 length: 19; J gene: TRBJ2-6; V gene: TRBV7-6; D gene: TRBD1; CDR3 protein: CASSPRGFGNFSGANVLTF; CDR3 DNA: TGTGCCAGCAGCCCCAGGGGGTTTGGGAACTTCTCTGGGGCCAACGTCCTGACTTTC
clone size: .; CDR3 length: 13; J gene: TRBJ2-7; V gene: TRBV27; D gene: .; CDR3 protein: CASSLPGGYEQYF; CDR3 DNA: TGTGCCAGCAGTTTGCCCGGGGGCTACGAGCAGTACTTC
clone size: .; CDR3 length: 13; J gene: TRBJ2-1; V gene: TRBV29-1; D gene: TRBD2; CDR3 protein: CSESGIGNNEQFF; CDR3 DNA: TGCAGCGAGAGCGGGATTGGAAACAATGAGCAGTTCTTC
clone size: once; CDR3 length: 15; J gene: TRBJ1-2; V gene: TRBV18; D gene: TRBD1; CDR3 protein: CASSPAGGSDYGYTF; CDR3 DNA: TGTGCCAGCTCACCCGCAGGGGGCAGTGACTATGGCTACACCTTC
clone size: .; CDR3 length: 16; J gene: TRBJ2-1; V gene: TRBV4-1; D gene: TRBD2; CDR3 protein: CASSQDPGRAIYEQFF; CDR3 DNA: TGCGCCAGCAGCCAAGATCCCGGGAGGGCCATTTATGAGCAGTTCTTC
clone size: .; CDR3 length: 13; J gene: TRBJ1-2; V gene: TRBV7-9; D gene: .; CDR3 protein: CASSFQGTYGYTF; CDR3 DNA: TGTGCCAGCAGCTTTCAGGGAACCTATGGCTACACCTTC
clone size: .; CDR3 length: 16; J gene: TRBJ2-3; V gene: TRBV12-5; D gene: TRBD1; CDR3 protein: CASGLVTGGSTDTQYF; CDR3 DNA: TGTGCTAGTGGTTTGGTAACAGGGGGAAGCACAGATACGCAGTATTTT
clone size: .; CDR3 length: 17; J gene: TRBJ1-5; V gene: TRBV5-1; D gene: .; CDR3 protein: CASSLGRGDGRNQPQHF; CDR3 DNA: TGCGCCAGCAGCTTGGGTCGGGGAGATGGACGTAATCAGCCCCAGCATTTT
clone size: .; CDR3 length: 16; J gene: TRBJ2-1; V gene: TRBV3-1/TRBV3-2; D gene: TRBD2; CDR3 protein: CASSQDWEGHGREQFF; CDR3 DNA: TGTGCCAGCAGCCAAGATTGGGAGGGGCACGGGAGGGAGCAGTTCTTC
clone size: .; CDR3 length: 20; J gene: TRBJ2-1; V gene: TRBV5-1; D gene: .; CDR3 protein: CASSLGPGTLLGTTYNEQFF; CDR3 DNA: TGCGCCAGCAGCTTGGGCCCCGGGACACTTCTCGGGACGACTTACAATGAGCAGTTCTTC
clone size: once; CDR3 length: 16; J gene: TRBJ2-3; V gene: TRBV7-2; D gene: TRBD2; CDR3 protein: CASSPARLARTDTQYF; CDR3 DNA: TGTGCCAGCAGCCCCGCAAGACTAGCGCGCACAGATACGCAGTATTTT
clone size: .; CDR3 length: 18; J gene: TRBJ2-7; V gene: TRBV28; D gene: TRBD2; CDR3 protein: CASSPTRLAGGGAYEQYF; CDR3 DNA: TGTGCCAGCAGTCCAACGCGACTAGCGGGAGGGGGAGCCTACGAGCAGTACTTC
clone size: once; CDR3 length: 13; J gene: TRBJ2-1; V gene: TRBV12-3/TRBV12-4; D gene: TRBD2; CDR3 protein: CASRGTSSRYQFF; CDR3 DNA: TGTGCCAGCAGGGGGACTAGTTCGCGGTATCAGTTCTTC
clone size: .; CDR3 length: 14; J gene: TRBJ1-1; V gene: TRBV11-2; D gene: TRBD1; CDR3 protein: CASSVQGARTEAFF; CDR3 DNA: TGTGCCAGCAGCGTACAGGGGGCACGGACTGAAGCTTTCTTT
clone size: .; CDR3 length: 14; J gene: TRBJ1-2; V gene: TRBV27; D gene: .; CDR3 protein: CASSLGTQGDGYTF; CDR3 DNA: TGTGCCAGCAGTTTAGGGACACAGGGAGACGGCTACACCTTC
clone size: .; CDR3 length: 16; J gene: TRBJ1-2; V gene: TRBV4-3; D gene: TRBD1; CDR3 protein: CASSQDYPGGYQGYTF; CDR3 DNA: TGCGCCAGCAGCCAAGATTATCCAGGGGGTTATCAGGGCTACACCTTC
clone size: .; CDR3 length: 15; J gene: TRBJ1-2; V gene: TRBV27; D gene: .; CDR3 protein: CASSLGPGTGYGYTF; CDR3 DNA: TGTGCCAGCAGTTTAGGCCCCGGGACTGGCTATGGCTACACCTTC